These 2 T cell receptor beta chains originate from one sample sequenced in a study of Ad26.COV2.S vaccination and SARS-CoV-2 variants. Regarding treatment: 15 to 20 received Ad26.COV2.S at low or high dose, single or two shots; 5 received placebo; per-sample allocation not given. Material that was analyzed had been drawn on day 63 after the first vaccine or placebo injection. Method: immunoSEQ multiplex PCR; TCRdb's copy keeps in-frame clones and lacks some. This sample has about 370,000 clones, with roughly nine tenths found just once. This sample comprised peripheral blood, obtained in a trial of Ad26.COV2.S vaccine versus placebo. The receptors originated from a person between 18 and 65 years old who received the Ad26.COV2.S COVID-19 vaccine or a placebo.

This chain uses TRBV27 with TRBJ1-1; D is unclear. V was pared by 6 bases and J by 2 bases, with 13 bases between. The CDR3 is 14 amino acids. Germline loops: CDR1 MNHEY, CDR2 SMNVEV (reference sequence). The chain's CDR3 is CASRTQLANTEAFF. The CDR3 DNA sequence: TGTGCCAGCAGGACCCAATTGGCCAACACTGAAGCTTTCTTT.

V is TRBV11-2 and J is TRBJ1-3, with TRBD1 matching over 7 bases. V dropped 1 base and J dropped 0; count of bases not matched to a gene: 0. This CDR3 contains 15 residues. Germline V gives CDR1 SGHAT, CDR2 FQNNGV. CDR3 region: CASSLGDSSGNTIYF. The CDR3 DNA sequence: TGTGCCAGCAGCTTAGGGGACAGCTCTGGAAACACCATATATTTT.